This TCR beta chain was identified during a study of regulatory T cells in long-lasting Graves disease listed by TCRdb under 2021. At the level of the whole study: Patients with newly diagnosed Graves' disease had been on antithyroid drugs for under 3 months. Persistent Graves' disease patients were compared with newly diagnosed Graves' disease patients by peripheral blood TCR sequencing and RNA sequencing. The study took place in China and was registered as a clinical trial. TCR sequencing covered some 13 persistent and 20 or so newly diagnosed Graves' disease patients, some 33 samples in total. Findings and caveats that apply to the study as a whole: TRBV28, TRBJ1-2 and TRBJ2-5 were preferentially used in persistent disease, while TRBV20-1 and TRBJ2-1 were favored in newly diagnosed disease. Because the primary lesion, thyroid tissue, could not be accessed, the study looked at peripheral blood alone. As a limitation, the authors acknowledged that the small sample size may reduce accuracy. Sequencing and analysis were limited to the TCR beta chain. Persistent Graves' disease patients showed lower TCR Shannon entropy and fewer highly expanded clones than newly diagnosed patients, suggesting clonal expansion. More public clonotypes were shared among persistent patients (more than 2,500) than among newly diagnosed patients (more than 950).

Between the V and J ends, shortened by 4 bases and 0 bases respectively, the junction contains 13 bases. According to the germline V gene, CDR1 reads KGHSH and CDR2 reads LQKENI. The CDR3 measures 16 amino acids from cysteine to phenylalanine. Only the CDR3 DNA is retained, 48 bases long and in frame from the first base. This sample's time point label indicates: newly diagnosed GD, antithyroid drugs for less than 3 months. For both TCR sequencing and RNA sequencing, RNA was extracted from PBMCs in TRIzol. The diagnosis of Graves' disease was made according to American Thyroid Association guidelines. The patients came from an endocrinology department in Xi'an, China. Each patient gave 7.5 to 10 milliliters of peripheral blood, collected in an EDTA anticoagulant tube. Ficoll Paque Plus density gradient separation was used to isolate PBMCs, and no further T cell sorting was done. An Agilent 2100 Bioanalyzer and agarose gel were used to assess RNA quality, and a NanoDrop 2000 was used to measure RNA concentration.

The receptor library was made with multiplex PCR. The sequencer listed for this sample is Illumina HiSeq 4000. iRepertoire HTBI primers and Arm-PCR amplification of CDR3 regions were used to construct TCR beta libraries. PCR products were gel purified before sequencing. The authors processed their data as follows. Gene usage analysis of CDR3 amino acid clonotypes relied on the 60 or so TRBV and over 13 TRBJ segments identified across samples. Filtered high-quality paired reads were merged into contigs using COPE and FqMerger. Contigs were aligned with BLAST to IMGT TRBV, TRBD and TRBJ reference genes, and CDR3 was defined per IMGT. Any clonotype with a frequency above 0.1% was counted as a highly expanded clone. Shannon entropy was used to measure repertoire diversity, and the Gini coefficient was used to measure V-J evenness. Clonotypes shared by more than one individual were considered public. TCRdb redid the processing of the public reads, applying fastp at Q25 and MiXCR, and retained in-frame beta chains. Each entry is one CDR3 protein sequence, shown with its most common DNA and genes. The authors' filters were not applied to this entry. The sample has about 560,000 distinct CDR3 sequences on record, roughly a sixth of them singletons. Around 11% of the sample is held by the ten biggest clonotypes.

Ten or more counts support this clonotype. The clone's antigen remains unknown. Per-nucleotide qualities are absent, and no much larger clonotype sits a single base away. The same specimen was also included in a second study, on T cells in Graves' hyperthyroidism and ophthalmopathy. The second source states: Stable Graves' hyperthyroidism was defined as no progression to ophthalmopathy during 18 months of follow-up. The hyperthyroidism patients were between 18 and 65 years old and newly diagnosed, with a disease duration of less than 2 months. Exclusion was applied to patients with uncontrolled infections, other autoimmune diseases, pregnancy or lactation. Diagnoses were based on clinical symptoms, serum thyroxine and TRAb, thyroid ultrasound and orbital computed tomography. For the first round of RT-PCR on the TCR CDR3, the HTBI primer set was used together with the Qiagen OneStep RT-PCR kit. Blood samples also contained most of the expanded thyroid clonotypes (frequency above 0.001), which suggests that blood repertoires may reflect thyroid immune responses. A 13 V-J signature model separated ophthalmopathy from stable hyperthyroidism, with 87.88% sensitivity and around 84% specificity in cross-validation and 80%/75% in testing. In validation, the model predicted progression to ophthalmopathy with around 71% sensitivity and 72% to 85% specificity, a median of approximately 6.5 months before onset. To identify distinguishing TCR V-J signatures, a discovery cohort of 100 patients was used, comprising 40 to 45 with Graves' ophthalmopathy and some 60 with stable Graves' hyperthyroidism. An independent validation cohort of around 19 hyperthyroidism patients and about 15 patients who later progressed to ophthalmopathy tested prospective prediction of ophthalmopathy. The 85 to 100 discovery patients were divided at random into training and test sets in a 7:3 ratio. In over five Graves' hyperthyroidism patients, the study also compared T-cell repertoires from thyroid tissue with T-cell repertoires from blood. Once sampling was done, hyperthyroidism patients were given methimazole at a starting dose of 30 mg daily, whereas ophthalmopathy patients were given high-dose intravenous methylprednisolone. The libraries were constructed in a second round of multiplex PCR and then size-selected and purified. Paired-end sequencing of the libraries was performed with 100 bp reads on an Illumina HiSeq2000. Raw data were processed with SOAPnuke, discarding reads with adapters, uncalled bases, mean Phred below 15, or no exact constant-primer or identifier match. COPE v1.2.5 was used to merge high-quality paired reads, and clonotypes were defined as unique nucleotide sequences. MiTCR v1.1 was used to align clonotypes to the IMGT TRBV, TRBD and TRBJ reference segments. Only V-J combinations with frequency above 0.0001, covering 98% to 99.2% of repertoires, were analysed. The TCS score was defined as F50 (clonal expansion) divided by E x V (chaos), with BLOSUM62-based TCRdist calculated between CDR3 peptides within each V-J. Welch's t-statistics and random forest reduced several hundred V-J features to 13, which were used in a naive Bayes classifier (R e1071). No statistical method was used to fix the sample size in advance, and group allocation was not hidden from the investigators. The paper describes TCR Vbeta CDR3 sequencing of 140 or so peripheral blood samples, made up of some 42 ophthalmopathy patients, 70 to 75 hyperthyroidism patients and about 17 progressor patients.

This sequence originates from a man aged 18-30 years with Graves disease. Donor details come from another sample of the same person, matched by shared clones. The chain joins TRBV18 to TRBJ2-1; no D gene is confidently identified. The sequenced sample was peripheral blood mononuclear cells (PBMCs), obtained at new diagnosis, from a patient treated with antithyroid drugs. The sequence in DNA is TGTGCCAGCTCACTGTGGGGATCGAGCTCCTACAATGAGCAGTTCTTC. It translates as CASSLWGSSSYNEQFF.